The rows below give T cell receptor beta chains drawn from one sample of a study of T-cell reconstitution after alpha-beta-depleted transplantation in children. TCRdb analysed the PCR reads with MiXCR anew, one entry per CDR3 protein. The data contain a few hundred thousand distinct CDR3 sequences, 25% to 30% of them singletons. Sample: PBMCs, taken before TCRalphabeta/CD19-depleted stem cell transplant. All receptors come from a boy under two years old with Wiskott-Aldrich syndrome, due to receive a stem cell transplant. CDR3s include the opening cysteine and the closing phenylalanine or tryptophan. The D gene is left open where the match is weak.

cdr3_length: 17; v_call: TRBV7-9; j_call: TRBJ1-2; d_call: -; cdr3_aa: CASSPRTRRVEDYGYTF
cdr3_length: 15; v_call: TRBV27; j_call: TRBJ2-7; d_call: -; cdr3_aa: CASSSLIHLLDEQYF
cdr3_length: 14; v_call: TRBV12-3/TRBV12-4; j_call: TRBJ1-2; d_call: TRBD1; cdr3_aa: CASRHTGGAYGYTF
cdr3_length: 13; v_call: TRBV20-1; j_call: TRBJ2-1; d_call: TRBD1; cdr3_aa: CSARQGALNEQFF
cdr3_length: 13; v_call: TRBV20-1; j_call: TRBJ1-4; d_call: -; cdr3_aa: CSARDPSDEKLFF
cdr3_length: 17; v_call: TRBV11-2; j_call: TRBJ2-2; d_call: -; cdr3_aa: CASSLKAQVRGTGELFF
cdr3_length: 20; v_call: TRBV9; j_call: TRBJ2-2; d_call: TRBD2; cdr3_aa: CASSPLRSGGGVVSTGELFF
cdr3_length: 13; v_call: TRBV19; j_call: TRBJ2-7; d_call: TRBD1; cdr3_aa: CATSTGRGYEQYF
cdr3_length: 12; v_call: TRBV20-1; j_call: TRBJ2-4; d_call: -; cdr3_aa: CSAMSLSGVRDF
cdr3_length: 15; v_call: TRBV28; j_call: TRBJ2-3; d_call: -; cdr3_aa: CASSLVVQTPLEQYF
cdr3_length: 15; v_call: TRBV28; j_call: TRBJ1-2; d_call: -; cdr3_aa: CASSYDRRGNYGYTF
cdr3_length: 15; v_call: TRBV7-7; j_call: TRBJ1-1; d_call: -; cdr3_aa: CASSLRRGRSTEAFF
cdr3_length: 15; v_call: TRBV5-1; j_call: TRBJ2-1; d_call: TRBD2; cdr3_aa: CASSDPSGRGNEQFF
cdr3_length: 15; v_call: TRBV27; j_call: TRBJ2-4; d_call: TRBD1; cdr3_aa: CASSFDRGKENIQYF
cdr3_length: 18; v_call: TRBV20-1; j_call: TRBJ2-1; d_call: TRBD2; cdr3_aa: CSANGGQGGRRGDNEQFF
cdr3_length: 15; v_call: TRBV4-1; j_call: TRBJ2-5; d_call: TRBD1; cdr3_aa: CASSQEPGGGQTQYF
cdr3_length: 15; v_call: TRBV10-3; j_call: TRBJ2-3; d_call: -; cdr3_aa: CAISEGGAGTDTQYF
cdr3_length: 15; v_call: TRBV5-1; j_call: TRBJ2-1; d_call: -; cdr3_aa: CASSSGLWTVNEQFF
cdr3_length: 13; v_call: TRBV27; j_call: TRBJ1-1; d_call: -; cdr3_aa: CASGRSLNTEAFF
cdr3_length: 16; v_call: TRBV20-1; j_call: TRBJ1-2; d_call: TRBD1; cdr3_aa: CSARGDRQINNYGYTF
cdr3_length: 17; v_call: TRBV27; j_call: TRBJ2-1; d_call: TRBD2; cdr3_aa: CASSPTSGLGPYNEQFF
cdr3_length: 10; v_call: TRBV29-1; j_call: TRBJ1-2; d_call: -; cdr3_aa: CSVDIDGYTF
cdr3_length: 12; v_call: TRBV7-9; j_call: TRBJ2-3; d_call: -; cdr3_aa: CASSHLTDTQYF
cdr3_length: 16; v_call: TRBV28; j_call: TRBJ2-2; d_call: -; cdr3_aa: CASSLLFRSDTGELFF
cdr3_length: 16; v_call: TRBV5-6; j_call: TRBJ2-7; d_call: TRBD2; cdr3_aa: CASSPDGTSGSYEQYF
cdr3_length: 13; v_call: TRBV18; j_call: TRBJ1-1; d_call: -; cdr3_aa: CASLGRGNTEAFF